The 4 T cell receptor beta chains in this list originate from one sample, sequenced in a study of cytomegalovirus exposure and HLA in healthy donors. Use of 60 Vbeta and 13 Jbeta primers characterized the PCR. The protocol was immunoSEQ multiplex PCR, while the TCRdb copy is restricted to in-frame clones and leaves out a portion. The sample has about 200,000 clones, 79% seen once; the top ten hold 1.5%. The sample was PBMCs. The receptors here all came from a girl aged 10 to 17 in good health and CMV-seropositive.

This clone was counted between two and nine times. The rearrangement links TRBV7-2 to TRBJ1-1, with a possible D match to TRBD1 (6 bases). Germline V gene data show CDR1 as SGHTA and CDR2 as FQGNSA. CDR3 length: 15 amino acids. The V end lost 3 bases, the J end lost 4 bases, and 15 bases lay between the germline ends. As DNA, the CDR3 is TGTGCCAGCAGCTTCACCTGGGGGGGCGGCACTGAAGCTTTCTTT. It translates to CASSFTWGGGTEAFF.

The CDR3 protein is CASSVATRETQYF. In DNA, the CDR3 is TGTGCCAGCAGCGTTGCCACGCGGGAGACCCAGTACTTC. J is TRBJ2-5 and V is TRBV9; D gene ambiguous. The length of the CDR3 is 13 residues. Germline loops: CDR1 SGDLS, CDR2 YYNGEE. The ends were cut back, 2 bases at V and 5 bases at J, with 10 bases in the middle.

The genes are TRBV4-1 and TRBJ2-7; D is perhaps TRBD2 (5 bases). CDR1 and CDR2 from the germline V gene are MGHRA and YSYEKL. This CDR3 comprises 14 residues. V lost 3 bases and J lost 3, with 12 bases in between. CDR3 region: CASSQPGKLYEQYF. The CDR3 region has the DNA TGCGCCAGCAGCCAGCCCGGGAAACTCTACGAGCAGTACTTC.

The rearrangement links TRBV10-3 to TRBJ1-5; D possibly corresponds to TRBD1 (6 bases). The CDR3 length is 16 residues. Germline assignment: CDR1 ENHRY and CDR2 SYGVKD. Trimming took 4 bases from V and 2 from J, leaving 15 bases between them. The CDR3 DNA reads TGTGCCATCAGTGGATCAGGGGATCGTGGCAATCAGCCCCAGCATTTT. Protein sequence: CAISGSGDRGNQPQHF.